These 30 T cell receptor beta chains were all obtained from the same sample, sequenced in a study of cytomegalovirus exposure and HLA in healthy donors. Primers: 60 Vbeta forward and 13 Jbeta reverse. Profiled with immunoSEQ multiplex PCR; TCRdb holds only in-frame clones, not every one. Altogether around 67,000 clones are present, around 80% being singletons, with the ten largest covering roughly 7.4%. The specimen was PBMCs. The source is a woman in her 30s in good health and CMV-seropositive.

This clone was seen only a few times. The chain carries TRBV4-3 and TRBJ2-1, with 8 bases matching TRBD2. Per the germline V gene, CDR1 is LGHNA and CDR2 is YSLEER. V gave up 1 base and J gave up 7 bases; unmatched junction bases: 12. This CDR3 comprises 17 residues. The CDR3 is CASSQGSGSPSRNEQFF. The CDR3 coding sequence is TGCGCCAGCAGCCAAGGGAGCGGGAGTCCCTCGAGGAATGAGCAGTTCTTC.

V gene TRBV7-8 combines with J gene TRBJ1-3, with 8 positions matching TRBD1. The germline CDR1 and CDR2 sequences are SGHVS and FQNEAQ. V shed 6 bases, J shed 4 bases, and the junction held 5 bases outside the gene matches. The CDR3 runs to 14 residues. The CDR3 nucleotides are TGTGCCAGCAGTCGGACAGGGCGGGGAAACACCATATATTTT. Residues: CASSRTGRGNTIYF.

CDR3 sequence: CASSLSRGATEAFF. CDR3 nucleotide sequence: TGTGCCAGCAGCTTATCGCGGGGGGCCACTGAAGCTTTCTTT. The chain joins TRBV7-9 to TRBJ1-1; the D gene is possibly TRBD1 (6 bases). Trimming pared 2 bases from V and 4 bases from J, leaving 11 bases between. Germline-derived CDR1 and CDR2 are SEHNR and FQNEAQ (reference sequence). The CDR3 loop spans 14 amino acids.

The chain employs TRBV5-4 and TRBJ2-7; TRBD1 agrees at 7 bases. CDR3 length equals 13 residues. With 4 bases clipped from V and 3 bases from J, the junction kept 4 bases outside the gene matches. The germline gives CDR1 SGHNT, CDR2 YYREEE (reference sequence). CDR3 coding DNA: TGTGCCAGCAGCAGCTGGGACAGCTACGAGCAGTACTTC. Protein product: CASSSWDSYEQYF. Complete variable domain (other parts from reference TRBV5-4 and TRBJ2-7): ETGVTQSPTHLIKTRGQQVTLRCSSQSGHNTVSWYQQALGQGPQFIFQYYREEENGRGNFPPRFSGLQFPNYSSELNVNALELDDSALYLCASSSWDSYEQYFGPGTRLTVT.

This clone was detected only a few times. The V gene is TRBV15, the J gene TRBJ1-4; 8 bases agree with TRBD1. The CDR3 spans 13 residues. Germline CDR1 and CDR2: LNHNV and YYDKDF (reference sequence). The J segment lost 9 bases and the V segment lost 2 bases, leaving 2 bases of the junction unmatched. The CDR3 coding sequence is TGTGCCACCAGCAGAAGACAGGGGCAAAAACTGTTTTTT. Protein sequence: CATSRRQGQKLFF.

V usage is TRBV9 and J usage is TRBJ1-1, with TRBD1 identical over 8 bases. The germline CDR1 and CDR2 sequences are SGDLS and YYNGEE. This CDR3 is 14 amino acids long. Losses at the gene ends were 4 bases for V and 4 bases for J; bases not matched to a gene: 6. CDR3 loop: CASSPGGSGTEAFF. In nucleotides, the CDR3 is TGTGCCAGCAGCCCAGGGGGCTCCGGCACTGAAGCTTTCTTT.

The V gene is TRBV4-1, the J gene TRBJ2-7; tentatively, D is TRBD2 (5 bases). Germline loops: CDR1 MGHRA, CDR2 YSYEKL. V shed 1 base and J shed 6 bases, with 13 bases lying between them. This CDR3 has 14 residues. The DNA for the CDR3 is TGCGCCAGCAGCCAAGTTGTTAGCGTCCGCGAGCAGTACTTC. Translating gives CASSQVVSVREQYF.

This rearrangement joins TRBV28 to TRBJ2-2; no firm D call. Germline V lookup: CDR1 MDHEN, CDR2 SYDVKM. The CDR3 runs 14 residues. Trimming left V 4 bases short and J 1 base short, with 7 bases between. Here the CDR3 DNA reads TGTGCCAGCAGTTCCGACTGGAACACCGGGGAGCTGTTTTTT. It is translated as CASSSDWNTGELFF.

The gene calls are TRBV9 and TRBJ1-2; no definite D call. There are 15 residues in the CDR3. The V gene's germline CDR1 is SGDLS and CDR2 YYNGEE. Trimming took 0 bases from V and 8 from J, leaving 17 bases between them. The CDR3 DNA reads TGTGCCAGCAGCGTAGGAGTCGCCTTGAAATGGGGCTACACCTTC. It yields the protein CASSVGVALKWGYTF.

This rearrangement joins TRBV29-1 to TRBJ2-1; 8 positions agree with TRBD1. This CDR3 spans 14 amino acids. Germline CDR1 SQVTM, CDR2 ANQGSEA. After removal of 1 base from V and 8 bases from J, the junction contained 7 bases not matched to a gene. The CDR3 region is CSVEGTGRMDEQFF. The DNA of the CDR3 is TGCAGCGTTGAAGGGACAGGGCGGATGGATGAGCAGTTCTTC.

The genes are TRBV2 and TRBJ2-1, with 8 bases that match TRBD2. The V and J ends lost 6 bases and 0 bases, in that order; junction bases with no gene match: 4. This CDR3 contains 15 residues. Germline CDR1 reads SNHLY; CDR2 reads FYNNEI. The CDR3 loop is CASSGRDGSYNEQFF. The CDR3 DNA is TGTGCCAGCAGCGGGAGGGACGGCTCCTACAATGAGCAGTTCTTC.

The J gene is TRBJ2-7, the V gene TRBV20-1; the match to TRBD2 covers 9 bases. Per germline, CDR1 DFQATT and CDR2 SNEGSKA (reference sequence). V lost 7 bases and J lost 5; bases outside the gene matches: 3. This CDR3 is 11 amino acids long. DNA for the CDR3: TGCAGTGAGGCTAGCGGGAACGAGCAGTACTTC. It codes for CSEASGNEQYF.

In the case of this clone: Other DNA sequences in this specimen translate into the identical CDR3. The gene calls are TRBV9 and TRBJ2-7, with a possible D match to TRBD2 (6 bases). There are 13 residues in the CDR3. Trimming took off 4 bases at V and 3 bases at J, with 11 bases between the two ends. Germline V gene lookup returns CDR1 SGDLS and CDR2 YYNGEE. In nucleotides, the CDR3 is TGTGCCAGCAGCAGGGACTCAGGCTACGAGCAGTACTTC. Protein sequence: CASSRDSGYEQYF.

This chain joins TRBV4-3 and TRBJ2-1; 8 bases agree with TRBD2. The V gene's germline CDR1 is LGHNA and CDR2 YSLEER. Germline trimming cut 0 bases from V and 12 bases from J; bases unmatched to any gene: 13. This CDR3 has 16 amino acids. Here the CDR3 reads CASSQDRTSISAGQFF. In DNA form, the CDR3 reads TGCGCCAGCAGCCAAGACCGGACTAGCATATCGGCGGGGCAGTTCTTC.

In its sample, this clone was seen a few times. V and J are TRBV6-5 and TRBJ1-5; D is unresolved. This CDR3 is built from 14 residues. The V gene lost 4 bases and the J gene lost 5 bases, with 12 bases spanning the gap. Germline loops: CDR1 MNHEY, CDR2 SVGAGI. CDR3 amino acids: CASSLGQRDQPQHF. CDR3 sequence (DNA): TGTGCCAGCAGTTTGGGCCAGAGGGATCAGCCCCAGCATTTT.

The V call is TRBV5-1, the J call TRBJ1-5; 9 bases are shared with TRBD1. From germline, CDR1 is SGHRS and CDR2 YFSETQ. The CDR3 has 15 residues. V gave up 4 bases and J gave up 3 bases; unmatched junction bases: 5. CDR3 region: CASSETGGNNQPQHF. In nucleotides, the CDR3 is TGCGCCAGCAGCGAGACAGGGGGTAACAATCAGCCCCAGCATTTT.

This chain links TRBV4-2 with TRBJ1-4; D is uncertain. Germline lookup yields CDR1 LGHNA and CDR2 YNFKEQ. The CDR3 loop spans 17 amino acids. Deletions cut 0 bases from V and 0 bases from J, with 11 bases between. CDR3 loop: CASSQESISATNEKLFF. In nucleotides, the CDR3 is TGTGCCAGCAGCCAAGAGTCGATTTCGGCAACTAATGAAAAACTGTTTTTT.

The CDR3 DNA reads TGTGCCATCAGGACCGGGACAGCCGTCCTTTTGGCCCTGGACACTGAAGCTTTCTTT. As protein: CAIRTGTAVLLALDTEAFF. This rearrangement joins TRBV10-3 to TRBJ1-1, with 7 bases matching TRBD1. J gave up 3 bases and V 6 bases, and 22 bases lay outside the gene matches. CDR3 length: 19 amino acids. CDR1 and CDR2 (germline): ENHRY, SYGVKD.

Within the sample, this clone is medium-sized. In DNA, the CDR3 is TGTGCCAGTTGGGGACAGGGGGCGCGAAGGTTCTCTGGCTACACCTTC. Its translation: CASWGQGARRFSGYTF. The gene calls are TRBV19 and TRBJ1-2; 12 bases map to TRBD1. V dropped 8 bases and J dropped 7; count of bases not matched to a gene: 14. The germline gives CDR1 LNHDA, CDR2 SQIVND (reference sequence). The CDR3 has 16 amino acids.

This rearrangement joins TRBV11-2 to TRBJ2-5; D gene ambiguous. CDR1 SGHAT and CDR2 FQNNGV come from the germline V gene. The V end lost 0 bases, the J end lost 6 bases, and 5 bases lay between the germline ends. The CDR3 loop spans 12 amino acids. CDR3 loop: CASSLDPKTQYF. CDR3 sequence (DNA): TGTGCCAGCAGCTTAGATCCAAAGACCCAGTACTTC.

This chain links TRBV30 with TRBJ2-2; 10 bases map to TRBD2. CDR3 length: 14 residues. J gave up 5 bases and V 4 bases, and 4 bases lay outside the gene matches. Germline loops: CDR1 GTSNPN, CDR2 SVGIG (reference sequence). CDR3: CAWMGTSVTGELFF. The DNA for the CDR3 is TGTGCCTGGATGGGGACTAGCGTGACCGGGGAGCTGTTTTTT. Full variable domain (rest looked up from reference TRBV30 and TRBJ2-2): SQTIHQWPATLVQPVGSPLSLECTVEGTSNPNLYWYRQAAGRGLQLLFYSVGIGQISSEVPQNLSASRPQDRQFILSSKKLLLSDSGFYLCAWMGTSVTGELFFGEGSRLTVL.

CDR3 in amino acids: CASSFADSYNEQFF. Here the CDR3 DNA reads TGTGCCAGCAGCTTCGCAGACTCCTACAATGAGCAGTTCTTC. The chain links TRBV5-4 to TRBJ2-1; D call uncertain. The germline gives CDR1 SGHNT, CDR2 YYREEE (reference sequence). There are 14 residues in the CDR3. The V end was cut by 2 bases, the J end by 0 bases, with 6 bases between.

The chain has TRBV2 and TRBJ1-1; 10 nucleotides line up with TRBD1. The CDR3 consists of 14 residues. Trimming removed 5 bases from V and 4 bases from J; junction bases left unmatched: 4. CDR1 and CDR2 from the germline V gene are SNHLY and FYNNEI. Here the CDR3 reads CASSLTGGRTEAFF. The DNA of the CDR3 is TGTGCCAGCAGTTTGACAGGGGGCCGCACTGAAGCTTTCTTT.

The sample holds a few counts of this clone. This chain uses TRBV9 with TRBJ1-1; D remains unclear. V lost 0 bases and J lost 5, with 14 bases in between. Germline CDR1 SGDLS, CDR2 YYNGEE. The CDR3 loop spans 15 amino acids. The CDR3 reads CASSVDQLTNTEAFF. The CDR3 DNA sequence: TGTGCCAGCAGCGTAGATCAGTTGACTAATACTGAAGCTTTCTTT.

This chain connects TRBV19 to TRBJ2-4, with TRBD2 as a possible D gene (5 bases). V dropped 8 bases and J dropped 0 bases, with 8 bases sitting between them. Germline CDR1 LNHDA, CDR2 SQIVND (reference sequence). CDR3 length: 13 residues. The chain's CDR3 is CASGGLAKNIQYF. The CDR3 nucleotides are TGTGCCAGTGGCGGACTAGCCAAAAACATTCAGTACTTC. Variable domain in full (rest from reference TRBV19 and TRBJ2-4): DGGITQSPKYLFRKEGQNVTLSCEQNLNHDAMYWYRQDPGQGLRLIYYSQIVNDFQKGDIAEGYSVSREKKESFPLTVTSAQKNPTAFYLCASGGLAKNIQYFGAGTRLSVL.

This clone was detected ten times or more. The chain couples TRBV10-1 to TRBJ1-1; D is possibly TRBD1 (6 bases). Deletions cut 0 bases from V and 4 bases from J, with 6 bases between. Germline V gene data show CDR1 as WNHNN and CDR2 as SYGVQD (reference sequence). The CDR3 covers 13 residues. The CDR3: CASSESGATEAFF. The CDR3 DNA sequence: TGCGCCAGCAGTGAGTCGGGGGCCACTGAAGCTTTCTTT.

The V and J genes are TRBV7-7 and TRBJ2-5; the match to TRBD1 covers 7 bases. The CDR3 length is 12 residues. Germline V gives CDR1 SSHAT, CDR2 FNYEAQ (reference sequence). The CDR3 loop is CASSAGGETQYF. The CDR3 region has the DNA TGTGCTAGCTCGGCAGGGGGAGAGACCCAGTACTTC.

The chain employs TRBV29-1 and TRBJ2-1, with 9 bases aligning to TRBD2. The CDR3 contains 14 residues. After removal of 4 bases from V and 9 bases from J, the junction contained 10 bases not matched to a gene. CDR1 and CDR2 (germline): SQVTM, ANQGSEA. CDR3 residues: CSVASAGGPGEQFF. In DNA form, the CDR3 reads TGCAGCGTTGCTTCGGCGGGAGGGCCGGGTGAGCAGTTCTTC.

CDR3 region: CASSLAGRVSYNEQFF. The CDR3 DNA is TGTGCCAGCAGCTTGGCTGGCAGGGTCTCCTACAATGAGCAGTTCTTC. The chain joins TRBV5-6 to TRBJ2-1, with D maybe TRBD1 (5 bases). CDR3 size: 16 residues. V was clipped by 0 bases and J by 0 bases, with 10 bases between them. Germline CDR1 SGHDT, CDR2 YYEEEE.

V is TRBV5-1 and J is TRBJ2-5; 9 nucleotides line up with TRBD1. Trimming took 4 bases from V and 1 from J; bases not matched to a gene: 5. The CDR3 spans 15 residues. Germline V lookup: CDR1 SGHRS, CDR2 YFSETQ. The CDR3 DNA reads as TGCGCCAGCAGCCAAGGACAGGGGCCCCAAGAGACCCAGTACTTC. Translating it yields CASSQGQGPQETQYF.